These T cell receptor beta chains were read from a single sample in a study of beta chain features in type 1 diabetes. Measured with immunoSEQ multiplex PCR; TCRdb has only the in-frame clones, and not every one. The table lists 150,000 to 180,000 clones, 11% of them singletons. Sample: central memory CD4+ T cells from blood. The receptors derive from a man between 18 and 35 years old in good health. The CDR3 runs from the conserved cysteine through the conserved F or W.

v_gene | CDR3aa
TRBV28 | CASSPVRDRVGYTF
TRBV7-9 | CASSEGGQGSYNEQFF
TRBV4-2 | CASSQDQRRTDTQYF
TRBV30 | CAWSVRLDSEAFF
TRBV30 | CAWRRDFEGYTF
TRBV9 | CASSVATGGTYEQYF
TRBV10-3 | CAGSGTPKETQYF
TRBV13 | CASSLRSAITGELFF
TRBV28 | CASRVQGRLSNQPQHF
TRBV30 | CAWSVQADQPQHF
TRBV30 | CAWRRQGANQPQHF
TRBV6-1 | CASSVTGAGDTQYF
TRBV7-8 | CASSGGRYEQYF
TRBV6-5 | CASSYSGGGTGELFF
TRBV7-2 | CASSPRDGNTGELFF
TRBV28 | CASRRTGGGYGYTF
TRBV7-9 | CASSYRDRGTQYF
TRBV18 | CASSPPSLGQRGYGYTF
TRBV13 | CASSLKSVSYEQYF
TRBV5-1 | CASSWDRPDYGYTF
TRBV4-3 | CASSQASGYTF
TRBV18 | CASSSKETQYF
TRBV14 | CASSQVAGSYGYTF
TRBV5-1 | CASSPEPGRQLNTEAFF